The clone carrying this TCR beta chain has ten or more counts. The source of the sample is a study of T cells in Graves' hyperthyroidism and ophthalmopathy. TCR beta CDR3 regions were amplified from RNA transcripts. Primed by the HTBI set, a first-round RT-PCR was run on the TCR CDR3. TCRdb reanalysed the multiplex PCR reads using MiXCR and keeps one entry per CDR3 protein. This sample carries around 760,000 distinct CDR3 sequences, around a third of them seen once, and the ten largest clones take approximately 31%. Thyroid ultrasound, orbital computed tomography, clinical symptoms, and serum thyroxine and TRAb underpinned diagnoses. The TCR comes from a woman in her thirties or forties with Graves' hyperthyroidism. Sample: blood.

The chain's CDR3 is CASSLSGGTEQYF. The CDR3 bases are TGTGCCAGCAGTCTCTCTGGGGGGACCGAGCAGTACTTC. The J gene is TRBJ2-7, the V gene TRBV7-9; weak D call: TRBD2 (6 bases). The germline CDR1 and CDR2 sequences are SEHNR and FQNEAQ (reference sequence). This CDR3 spans 13 amino acids. With 6 bases removed from V and 6 bases from J, the gap between germline ends came to 15 bases. Drawing the rest from reference TRBV7-9 and TRBJ2-7, the complete variable domain is DTGVSQNPRHKITKRGQNVTFRCDPISEHNRLYWYRQTLGQGPEFLTYFQNEAQLEKSRLLSDRFSAERPKGSFSTLEIQRTEQGDSAMYLCASSLSGGTEQYFGPGTRLTVT.